This T cell receptor beta chain is from a study of B cell selection in AIRE deficiency. Produced via immunoSEQ multiplex PCR; TCRdb's table is partial and in-frame only. The sample consists of roughly 22,000 clones, less than 95% of them appearing once. Trimming removed 2 bases from V and 7 bases from J; junction bases left unmatched: 3. This CDR3 is built from 14 residues. In germline, CDR1 is ENHRY, CDR2 SYGVKD. Regulatory T cells were sorted as CD4+CD25hiCD127low/negative. This clone was seen once. The specimen was Tregs sorted from PBMCs. The sequence derives from a human donor with AIRE deficiency. The chain links TRBV10-3 to TRBJ1-1; 11 nucleotides agree with TRBD1. The CDR3 DNA is TGTGCCATCAGTGAGAGGACAGGGGGCATTGAAGCTTTCTTT. This codes for CAISERTGGIEAFF.